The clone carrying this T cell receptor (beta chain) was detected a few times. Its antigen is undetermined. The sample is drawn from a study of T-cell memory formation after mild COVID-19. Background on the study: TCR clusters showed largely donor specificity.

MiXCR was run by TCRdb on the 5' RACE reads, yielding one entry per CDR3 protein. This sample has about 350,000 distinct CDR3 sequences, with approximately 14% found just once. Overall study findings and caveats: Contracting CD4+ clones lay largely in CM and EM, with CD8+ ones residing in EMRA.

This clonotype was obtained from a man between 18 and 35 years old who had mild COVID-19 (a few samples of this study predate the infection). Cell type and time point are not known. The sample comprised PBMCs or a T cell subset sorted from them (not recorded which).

The CDR3 spells CASSESGRSETQYF. The CDR3, as DNA: TGTGCCAGCAGTGAATCGGGCAGATCAGAGACCCAGTACTTC. The chain links TRBV25-1 to TRBJ2-5; D ambiguous. Germline assignment: CDR1 MGHDK and CDR2 SYGVNS. This CDR3 region has 14 residues. Trimming left V 1 base short and J 4 bases short, with 10 bases between.